The 16 T cell receptor beta chains reported below all come from one sample, sequenced in a study of metastatic and nonmetastatic thyroid tumors. Through MiXCR, TCRdb re-clonotyped the PCR reads. The data hold about 92,000 clones, with 15% observed a single time. No patient had received any treatment before thyroid surgery. The sample consisted of blood. The receptors were sampled from a female donor with papillary thyroid cancer or a benign thyroid nodule (not recorded which). Some clones in this sample may be carry-over from other donors' samples.

To note about this clone: A junction boundary mismatches the germline segment, possibly from a read error. The rearrangement uses TRBV12-3 or TRBV12-4 and TRBJ1-2, with 7 bases that match TRBD1. CDR3 length equals 15 residues. The CDR3 sequence: CASSLGQGSHYAYTF. The CDR3 bases are TGTGCCAGCAGTTTAGGACAGGGTAGCCACTATGCCTACACCTTC.

This clone was seen many times. The rearrangement uses TRBV20-1 and TRBJ1-1; TRBD1 agrees at 8 bases. The ends lost 6 bases at V and 5 bases at J; junction bases unmatched: 11. CDR1 is DFQATT, CDR2 SNEGSKA, per germline (reference sequence). The CDR3 runs 14 residues. Here the CDR3 reads CSATEVRGRTEAFF. As DNA, the CDR3 is TGCAGTGCGACAGAAGTCAGGGGGCGGACTGAAGCTTTCTTT.

About this clone itself: One end of the junction does not line up with germline, which may come from a read error. The chain links TRBV6-5 to TRBJ1-5; the D is unclear. The CDR3 sequence is 13 residues long. Germline V gives CDR1 MNHEY, CDR2 SVGAGI. The CDR3: CASIYRRNQPQHF. The CDR3 coding sequence is TGTGCCAGCATTTACCGAAGGAATCAGCCCCAGCATTTT.

In its sample, this clone was seen many times. This chain uses TRBV7-9 with TRBJ2-7; D is ambiguous. Trimming pared 6 bases from V and 2 bases from J, leaving 8 bases between. Germline V gene data show CDR1 as SEHNR and CDR2 as FQNEAQ (reference sequence). This CDR3 spans 12 amino acids. The CDR3 coding sequence is TGTGCCAGCAGTCCGGACCCCTACGAGCAGTACTTC. Translated: CASSPDPYEQYF.

This clone has ten or more counts. The chain combines TRBV29-1 with TRBJ2-3; tentatively, D is TRBD2 (5 bases). Per germline, CDR1 SQVTM and CDR2 ANQGSEA. The V gene lost 3 bases and the J gene lost 4 bases, with 20 bases spanning the gap. This CDR3 contains 16 residues. The CDR3 DNA reads as TGCAGCGTTGAGGGCGTGTCGGAGCTAGCATCAGATACGCAGTATTTT. Translated, it gives CSVEGVSELASDTQYF.

The chain couples TRBV7-9 to TRBJ2-2; D gene ambiguous. V was shortened by 2 bases and J by 6 bases, with 10 bases between the two germline ends. This CDR3 comprises 14 residues. From germline, CDR1 is SEHNR and CDR2 FQNEAQ (reference sequence). The CDR3 sequence is CASSLSRVPGELFF. CDR3 nucleotide sequence: TGTGCCAGCAGCTTATCTCGGGTTCCCGGGGAGCTGTTTTTT.

In its sample, this clone was seen a few times. A read error is possible here, since a much larger clone lies one base away. Additional DNA sequences in this sample encode the identical CDR3. V is TRBV29-1 and J is TRBJ2-3; possible D gene TRBD2, 5 bases. There are 12 residues in the CDR3. The germline V gene encodes CDR1 SQVTM and CDR2 ANQGSEA. CDR3 DNA: TGCAGCGCTTCGGGGTATCGTGATACACAGTATTTT. It yields the protein CSASGYRDTQYF.

About this clone itself: Within the sample, other DNA sequences also encode this same CDR3. The chain combines TRBV4-2 with TRBJ2-1; D possibly matches TRBD1 or TRBD2 (6 bases each). From germline, CDR1 is LGHNA and CDR2 YNFKEQ. This CDR3 comprises 13 residues. V was clipped by 0 bases and J by 10 bases, with 10 bases between them. DNA of the CDR3: TGTGCCAGCAGCCAAGAAGGGGGGAACGAGCAGTTCTTC. Its translation: CASSQEGGNEQFF.

Many counts were recorded for this clone. This chain joins TRBV15 and TRBJ2-7; TRBD1 might be the D (6 bases). Germline V gene sequence: CDR1 LNHNV, CDR2 YYDKDF (reference sequence). This CDR3 comprises 16 residues. The V gene lost 2 bases and the J gene lost 7 bases, with 21 bases spanning the gap. The CDR3 region is CATSRSSRDTLGEQYF. CDR3 bases: TGTGCCACCAGCAGATCCAGCCGGGACACCCTCGGAGAGCAGTACTTC.

At least ten counts were recorded for this clone. The rearrangement links TRBV19 to TRBJ1-1; maybe TRBD1 (6 bases). The CDR3 covers 13 residues. V was shortened by 9 bases and J by 1 base, with 12 bases between the two germline ends. Germline V lookup: CDR1 LNHDA, CDR2 SQIVND (reference sequence). The chain's CDR3 is CASVRGGNTEAFF. The CDR3 DNA sequence: TGTGCCAGCGTCAGGGGAGGGAACACTGAAGCTTTCTTT.

This clone has more than one count but fewer than ten. This clone may be a read error of a much larger clone one base away. Additional DNA sequences in this sample encode the identical CDR3. The gene calls are TRBV6-1 and TRBJ2-1; TRBD1 aligns across 8 bases. CDR3 size: 14 residues. Losses at the gene ends were 0 bases for V and 9 bases for J; bases not matched to a gene: 4. The germline gives CDR1 MNHNS, CDR2 SASEGT. In nucleotides, the CDR3 is TGTGCCAGCAGTGAAGCGGGGACAGGTGTTGAGCAGTTCTTC. Translation: CASSEAGTGVEQFF.

Of note for this clone: A read error is possible here, since a much larger clone lies one base away. Other DNA sequences in the same sample also yield this CDR3. J is TRBJ2-1 and V is TRBV6-1; weak D call: TRBD1 (5 bases). CDR1 and CDR2 (germline): MNHNS, SASEGT. The CDR3 has 15 amino acids. The CDR3, as DNA: TGTACCAGCAGCGATGCCCTGGACAACTACAATGAGCAGTTCTTC. Its protein is CTSSDALDNYNEQFF.

Note on this clone: Given a much more abundant clone one base away, this may be a read error. The chain has TRBV20-1 and TRBJ2-2, with a tentative D call TRBD2 (7 bases). Germline lookup yields CDR1 DFQATT and CDR2 SNEGSKA (reference sequence). V was trimmed by 6 bases and J by 7 bases, leaving 21 bases between them. This CDR3 is 15 amino acids long. This CDR3 reads CSAPLGKGGVGELFF. CDR3 bases: TGCAGTGCCCCGCTAGGGAAAGGGGGGGTCGGGGAGCTGTTTTTT.

This clone has just a few counts. The chain combines TRBV3-1 with TRBJ2-5; TRBD2 matches at 8 bases. V dropped 4 bases and J dropped 0; count of bases not matched to a gene: 1. CDR1 and CDR2 from the germline V gene are LGHDT and YNNKEL (reference sequence). The CDR3 covers 14 residues. CDR3 coding DNA: TGTGCCAGCAGCCCGGGGGGGAACCAAGAGACCCAGTACTTC. This translates into CASSPGGNQETQYF.

This clone showed up just a few times. This sequence joins TRBV6-2 or TRBV6-3 and TRBJ1-5; D unresolved. The CDR3 contains 14 residues. The germline V gene has CDR1 MNHEY and CDR2 SVGEGT. V was clipped by 6 bases and J by 4 bases, with 13 bases between them. The CDR3 sequence is CASSGWVNNQPQHF. In DNA form, the CDR3 reads TGTGCCAGCAGCGGGTGGGTCAATAATCAGCCCCAGCATTTT.

This clone was picked up many times. This chain uses TRBV14 with TRBJ2-7; D is unresolved. V was shortened by 3 bases and J by 1 base, with 4 bases between the two germline ends. The CDR3 is 12 residues long. Germline V gives CDR1 SGHDN, CDR2 FVKESK. The CDR3 nucleotides read TGTGCCAGCAGCCACGCATCCTACGAGCAGTACTTC. This codes for CASSHASYEQYF. Variable domain in full (rest from reference TRBV14 and TRBJ2-7): EAGVTQFPSHSVIEKGQTVTLRCDPISGHDNLYWYRRVMGKEIKFLLHFVKESKQDESGMPNNRFLAERTGGTYSTLKVQPAELEDSGVYFCASSHASYEQYFGPGTRLTVT.